These 19 T cell receptor beta chains were sequenced from one sample in a study of a mutant IDH1 vaccine in newly diagnosed glioma. Clones were sequenced by immunoSEQ multiplex PCR, and TCRdb holds only the in-frame ones, with some missing. The data hold some 68,000 clones, with 75% to 85% observed a single time. Sample time point: baseline, week 1 (first vaccination visit). Stated treatment: pre-vaccination baseline after standard-of-care therapy. The input for sequencing was PBMCs, taken from a glioma patient treated with radiotherapy, temozolomide or both. These TCRs come from a man between 50 and 59 years old with glioma.

CDR3 DNA: TGCGCCAGCAGCTTGTATGGGGGGACAGGGGCCAACGTCCTGACTTTC. Its protein is CASSLYGGTGANVLTF. The chain is built from TRBV5-1 and TRBJ2-6, with D perhaps given as TRBD1 or TRBD2 (6 bases each). Trimming shortened V by 1 base and J by 4 bases, and 12 bases separated the two germline ends. Germline V gene lookup returns CDR1 SGHRS and CDR2 YFSETQ. The length of the CDR3 is 16 residues.

This clone was counted a few times. The rearrangement joins TRBV5-1 to TRBJ1-1; 7 bases align to TRBD1. The CDR3 is 16 amino acids. J gave up 5 bases and V 4 bases, and 14 bases lay outside the gene matches. Germline CDR1 is SGHRS and CDR2 is YFSETQ. CDR3 loop: CASSPPRGGGKTEAFF. CDR3 in DNA: TGCGCCAGCAGCCCCCCGAGAGGGGGCGGTAAGACTGAAGCTTTCTTT.

The chain recombines TRBV7-9 with TRBJ2-7; TRBD2 matches 7 bases. Germline loops: CDR1 SEHNR, CDR2 FQNEAQ (reference sequence). The CDR3 length is 13 residues. V trimming: 5 bases; J trimming: 5 bases; junction bases outside the gene matches: 6. The CDR3 nucleotides are TGTGCCAGCAGCACTGGGAGGGCTAACGAGCAGTACTTC. It codes for CASSTGRANEQYF.

The rearrangement links TRBV9 to TRBJ1-3, with D unclear. V lost 0 bases, J lost 6 bases, and 10 bases lay in between. Per germline, CDR1 SGDLS and CDR2 YYNGEE. This CDR3 contains 14 residues. CDR3 loop: CASSVGGGANTIYF. CDR3 DNA sequence: TGTGCCAGCAGCGTAGGTGGCGGCGCAAACACCATATATTTT.

The chain recombines TRBV5-1 with TRBJ2-1; tentative D call: TRBD2 (5 bases). Per the germline V gene, CDR1 is SGHRS and CDR2 is YFSETQ. The ends were cut back, 7 bases at V and 9 bases at J, with 11 bases in the middle. The CDR3 covers 11 residues. CDR3 DNA sequence: TGCGCCAGCGAGAAAGGAGGTGAGCAGTTCTTC. Protein sequence: CASEKGGEQFF.

This clone was seen a handful of times. The chain uses TRBV5-4 and TRBJ1-1; D gene ambiguous. V lost 4 bases and J lost 1, with 5 bases in between. CDR1 and CDR2 from the germline V gene are SGHNT and YYREEE (reference sequence). The CDR3 covers 12 residues. CDR3 nucleotide sequence: TGTGCCAGCAGCAAAGGGAACACTGAAGCTTTCTTT. It translates to CASSKGNTEAFF.

J is TRBJ2-1 and V is TRBV18; 13 bases are shared with TRBD2. There are 17 residues in the CDR3. Germline CDR1 and CDR2: KGHSH and LQKENI. After removal of 0 bases from V and 6 bases from J, the junction contained 5 bases not matched to a gene. The CDR3 is CASSPPEGLAGFNEQFF. CDR3 DNA sequence: TGTGCCAGCTCACCACCGGAGGGACTAGCGGGGTTCAATGAGCAGTTCTTC.

V is TRBV6-6 and J is TRBJ2-1; D is uncertain. Germline V CDR1 and CDR2: MNHNY, SVGAGI (reference sequence). The CDR3 runs to 12 residues. Trimming stripped 2 bases from V and 6 bases from J, with 5 bases between. In nucleotides, the CDR3 is TGTGCCAGCAGTTACCGAGTCAATGAGCAGTTCTTC. Its translation is CASSYRVNEQFF.

This clone was seen ten or more times. At one end the junction does not follow the germline gene, possibly because of a read error. DNA of the CDR3: TGTGCCAGCATTTTAGCGGGCGCCACCGGGACCCAGTACTTC. Amino acids: CASILAGATGTQYF. V is TRBV28 and J is TRBJ2-5; 7 bases fit TRBD2. The CDR3 has 14 amino acids. CDR1 is MDHEN and CDR2 is SYDVKM in the germline V gene.

The rearrangement joins TRBV29-1 to TRBJ2-2, with 7 bases that match TRBD1. This CDR3 region has 16 residues. Germline V CDR1 and CDR2: SQVTM, ANQGSEA. J was trimmed by 0 bases and V by 6 bases; bases with no gene match: 10. The CDR3 DNA reads as TGCAGCGTCCCCCGGGACAGCGGAACGAACACCGGGGAGCTGTTTTTT. Translation gives CSVPRDSGTNTGELFF.

This chain links TRBV5-4 with TRBJ1-2; a weak D match, TRBD1 (6 bases). The V end was cut by 4 bases, the J end by 5 bases, with 12 bases between. The CDR3 is 13 amino acids. The germline CDR1 and CDR2 sequences are SGHNT and YYREEE (reference sequence). The CDR3 region has the DNA TGTGCCAGCAGCCCAGGGGACTCATATGGCTACACCTTC. Protein sequence: CASSPGDSYGYTF. Combining the CDR3 with reference TRBV5-4 and TRBJ1-2 gives the whole variable domain ETGVTQSPTHLIKTRGQQVTLRCSSQSGHNTVSWYQQALGQGPQFIFQYYREEENGRGNFPPRFSGLQFPNYSSELNVNALELDDSALYLCASSPGDSYGYTFGSGTRLTVV.

This clone has a count of ten or more. This chain uses TRBV2 with TRBJ1-1; D gene unclear. The CDR3 extends over 12 amino acids. The V gene's germline CDR1 is SNHLY and CDR2 FYNNEI. The V end lost 2 bases, the J end lost 7 bases, and 8 bases lay between the germline ends. As DNA, the CDR3 is TGTGCCAGCAGTGAAACCTACTTTGAAGCTTTCTTT. Its translation: CASSETYFEAFF. Full variable domain (missing parts from reference TRBV2 and TRBJ1-1): EPEVTQTPSHQVTQMGQEVILRCVPISNHLYFYWYRQILGQKVEFLVSFYNNEISEKSEIFDDQFSVERPDGSNFTLKIRSTKLEDSAMYFCASSETYFEAFFGQGTRLTVV.

The V and J genes are TRBV5-6 and TRBJ2-1; no firm D call. With 8 bases removed from V and 6 bases from J, the gap between germline ends came to 15 bases. The CDR3 is made up of 13 amino acids. Germline V gives CDR1 SGHDT, CDR2 YYEEEE. CDR3 in DNA: TGTGCCAGTAATGCTGGAGTGTTCAATGAGCAGTTCTTC. Protein: CASNAGVFNEQFF.

This clone is labeled medium-sized (0.01 to 0.1%). The rearrangement uses TRBV30 and TRBJ1-1; the D gene is possibly TRBD1 (6 bases). The CDR3 runs 13 residues. In germline, CDR1 is GTSNPN, CDR2 SVGIG (reference sequence). Trimming stripped 3 bases from V and 6 bases from J, with 14 bases between. This chain's CDR3 is CAWSRGRGAEAFF. CDR3 DNA: TGTGCCTGGAGCAGGGGTCGGGGGGCTGAAGCTTTCTTT.

The sample holds one count of this clone. The chain joins TRBV4-2 to TRBJ1-1; unclear D gene. CDR1 and CDR2 from the germline V gene are LGHNA and YNFKEQ. V dropped 2 bases and J dropped 4 bases, with 20 bases sitting between them. The CDR3 has 17 amino acids. The CDR3 protein is CASSQPASDPAGTEAFF. The CDR3 DNA follows: TGTGCCAGCAGCCAACCAGCCTCCGACCCGGCGGGCACTGAAGCTTTCTTT.

The chain uses TRBV6-1 and TRBJ2-7; D assignment may be TRBD1 or TRBD2 (6 bases each). V was pared by 5 bases and J by 5 bases, with 19 bases between. Germline CDR1 and CDR2: MNHNS and SASEGT. The length of the CDR3 is 15 residues. The CDR3 DNA sequence: TGTGCCAGCAGTTCTTGGGACAACGGGGAGGACGAGCAGTACTTC. Translated, it gives CASSSWDNGEDEQYF.

V usage is TRBV2 and J usage is TRBJ2-1; 13 bases align to TRBD2. The V gene end was trimmed by 7 bases and the J gene end by 7 bases; junction bases not matched to a gene: 7. This CDR3 is built from 15 residues. Germline CDR1 reads SNHLY; CDR2 reads FYNNEI. CDR3 amino acids: CASKTSGGAWNEQFF. In DNA, the CDR3 is TGTGCCAGCAAAACTAGCGGGGGGGCCTGGAATGAGCAGTTCTTC.

The rearrangement uses TRBV11-2 and TRBJ1-2; the D is unclear. The V and J ends lost 0 bases and 0 bases respectively, with 8 bases between them. CDR3 length: 15 amino acids. Germline CDR1 and CDR2: SGHAT and FQNNGV. The chain's CDR3 is CASSLEAFPNYGYTF. The DNA of the CDR3 is TGTGCCAGCAGCTTAGAAGCGTTCCCTAACTATGGCTACACCTTC.

The chain carries TRBV5-4 and TRBJ2-3; 7 bases map to TRBD2. The CDR3 spans 15 residues. V was pared by 3 bases and J by 2 bases, with 6 bases of the junction left unmatched. Germline V gene lookup returns CDR1 SGHNT and CDR2 YYREEE (reference sequence). The CDR3 here is CASSSGRVNTDTQYF. The CDR3 DNA reads TGTGCCAGCAGCTCAGGGAGGGTGAACACAGATACGCAGTATTTT. Filled out from reference TRBV5-4 and TRBJ2-3, the complete variable domain reads ETGVTQSPTHLIKTRGQQVTLRCSSQSGHNTVSWYQQALGQGPQFIFQYYREEENGRGNFPPRFSGLQFPNYSSELNVNALELDDSALYLCASSSGRVNTDTQYFGPGTRLTVL.